Below, one T cell receptor beta chain is given with its context. Antigen specificity is unknown. The source of the sample is a study of lymphopenia after photon versus proton radiotherapy. With 1 base clipped from V and 3 bases from J, the junction kept 3 bases outside the gene matches. CDR1 and CDR2 (germline): SGHKS, YYEKEE (reference sequence). The CDR3 is made up of 14 amino acids. Study-level points and caveats: After the lymphocyte nadir, photon-treated repertoires showed oligoclonal expansion, especially of CD8+ Temra cells. Better survival with proton therapy was suggested as possible, not demonstrated.

The table came from immunoSEQ multiplex PCR; TCRdb's copy has only in-frame clones and leaves some out. The sample holds 10,000 to 15,000 clones, about 85% seen once. This sequence joins TRBV5-5 and TRBJ1-2, with 7 bases aligning to TRBD1. The input for sequencing was peripheral blood, taken from a patient treated with photon-based radiotherapy. This TCR came from a man between 60 and 75 years old with pancreatic cancer. CDR3 in amino acids: CASSLSQGDYGYTF. The DNA for the CDR3 is TGTGCCAGCAGCTTGTCTCAGGGGGACTATGGCTACACCTTC.